The clone carrying this T cell receptor beta chain was recorded many times. Its antigen is unknown. The CDR3 has 13 residues. The germline V gene encodes CDR1 SGHKS and CDR2 YYEKEE (reference sequence). Trimming shortened V by 0 bases and J by 2 bases, and 3 bases separated the two germline ends. Time point reported: healthy volunteer bleed at 2 weeks. The authors extracted total RNA from unfractionated whole blood. Unique molecular identifiers were linked by the library to individual cDNA molecules. TCRdb redid the calling of the RACE reads with MiXCR, one entry per CDR3 protein. The repertoire includes tens of thousands of distinct CDR3 sequences, approximately 8.2% of them detected once, and 2.9% sits in the top ten. The data stem from a study of human T cells and chemical hapten exposure. General observations from the study: No shift was seen in TCRs above 1 in 1000 frequency with DPC sensitization.

Sequences were obtained from whole blood. The rearrangement links TRBV5-5 to TRBJ1-3; no firm D call. This sequence originates from a female donor in good health. Some clones in this sample may be carry-over from other donors' samples. CDR3 DNA sequence: TGTGCCAGCAGCTTGGAAGCTGGAAACACCATATATTTT. Its protein product is CASSLEAGNTIYF.